Following are 21 T cell receptor beta chains from one sample sequenced in a study of tumor-infiltrating lymphocytes in primary liver carcinoma. Total RNA amounting to about 520 ng was the source from which TCR beta cDNA was made with a constant-region primer. It was through three nested multiplex PCR rounds of slightly modified ARM-PCR that TCR beta libraries arose. TRBV1-TRBV30 forward primers paired with a C-beta reverse primer were used in the first two PCR rounds, which ran approximately 11 cycles each. MiXCR, run by TCRdb on the multiplex PCR reads, gives a single entry per CDR3 protein. Of around 330,000 distinct CDR3 sequences in the sample, around three fifths were seen once. Unsorted whole blood yielded blood RNA, and germline DNA was extracted as well. Sequencing used peripheral blood. The receptors shown here come from a woman under 40 with primary liver carcinoma and hepatitis B virus infection.

The table lists this clonotype with a count of one. CDR3 region: CASSIDPSGRATGELFF. In DNA form, the CDR3 reads TGTGCCAGTAGTATAGATCCTAGTGGGAGGGCCACCGGGGAGCTGTTTTTT. The V and J genes are TRBV19 and TRBJ2-2; 7 bases fit TRBD2. Germline V gives CDR1 LNHDA, CDR2 SQIVND (reference sequence). Trimming removed 0 bases from V and 4 bases from J; junction bases left unmatched: 8. There are 17 residues in the CDR3.

The chain uses TRBV6-1 and TRBJ1-1; D uncertain. The CDR3 contains 13 residues. CDR1 is MNHNS, CDR2 SASEGT, per germline. The V and J ends lost 7 bases and 3 bases respectively, with 12 bases between them. The CDR3 DNA follows: TGTGCCAGCACCACGACCTGGGACACTGAAGCTTTCTTT. This sequence encodes CASTTTWDTEAFF.

Concerning this clonotype itself: The junction and the germline gene differ at one end; a read error may be behind it. The chain links TRBV11-1 to TRBJ2-5, with 7 bases matching TRBD2. The CDR3 length is 16 residues. Germline-derived CDR1 and CDR2 are SGHAT and FQDESV (reference sequence). In DNA form, the CDR3 reads TGCGCCAGCAGCGGGGTGCTGCTAGCGGCACAAGAGACCCATTACTTC. This encodes CASSGVLLAAQETHYF.

This clonotype was counted ten times or more. The rearrangement uses TRBV4-2 and TRBJ2-3; 12 positions agree with TRBD2. The CDR3 is 18 residues long. V lost 0 bases, J lost 5 bases, and 9 bases stayed unmatched. Germline lookup yields CDR1 LGHNA and CDR2 YNFKEQ. The CDR3 protein is CASSQDLTSGRQGDTQYF. CDR3 coding DNA: TGTGCCAGCAGCCAAGACCTAACTAGCGGGAGGCAGGGAGATACGCAGTATTTT.

As for this clonotype: A much larger clone differs by one base, so this may be a read error. The V gene is TRBV4-3, the J gene TRBJ1-3; D is undetermined. The CDR3 consists of 13 residues. The ends were cut back, 5 bases at V and 4 bases at J, with 9 bases in the middle. The germline V gene encodes CDR1 LGHNA and CDR2 YSLEER. The CDR3, as DNA: TGCGCCAGCAGCACGGACGGGGGAAACACCATATATTTT. Its translation: CASSTDGGNTIYF.

This clonotype was seen repeatedly, ten times or more. The rearrangement links TRBV7-8 to TRBJ2-1; perhaps TRBD2 as D (7 bases). The germline gives CDR1 SGHVS, CDR2 FQNEAQ. The CDR3 totals 13 residues. V was shortened by 6 bases and J by 8 bases, with 14 bases between the two germline ends. This CDR3 reads CASRWGGLDEQFF. The CDR3 DNA reads TGTGCCAGCAGGTGGGGGGGCTTGGATGAGCAGTTCTTC.

A note on this clonotype: A read error may account for a junction end that differs from germline. The V call is TRBV18, the J call TRBJ2-7, with D possibly matching TRBD1 (6 bases). Germline loops: CDR1 KGHSH, CDR2 LQKENI. The CDR3 is 17 amino acids. The CDR3, as DNA: TGTGCCAGCTCACCACGTTCGGTCGGGACAAAGGTCTACGAGCAATACTTC. Translated: CASSPRSVGTKVYEQYF.

As concerns this clonotype: A read error may explain this, as a much larger clone is one base away. This chain connects TRBV6-2 or TRBV6-3 to TRBJ2-7; 7 bases are a match to TRBD2. The CDR3 extends over 15 amino acids. The germline gives CDR1 MNHEY, CDR2 SVGEGT. The CDR3 spells CVSSYGASGYYEQYF. The CDR3 coding sequence is TGTGTCAGCAGTTACGGGGCTAGCGGTTACTACGAGCAGTACTTC.

This clonotype was seen just once. V usage is TRBV20-1 and J usage is TRBJ1-5; TRBD1 matches at 7 bases. The V and J ends lost 6 bases and 3 bases, in that order; junction bases with no gene match: 11. The CDR3 length is 15 residues. Germline values: CDR1 DFQATT, CDR2 SNEGSKA (reference sequence). The CDR3 here is CSAHRTGRNNQPQHF. CDR3 sequence (DNA): TGCAGTGCCCACCGGACAGGAAGGAACAATCAGCCCCAGCATTTT.

There are a few counts of this clonotype. The V gene is TRBV5-6, the J gene TRBJ1-6; D not certain. Germline V gives CDR1 SGHDT, CDR2 YYEEEE. This CDR3 region has 16 residues. V was cut by 4 bases and J by 2 bases, with 13 bases left in between. As DNA, the CDR3 is TGTGCCAGCAGCCATATGCTCGGGACCTATAATTCACCCCTCCACTTT. It yields the protein CASSHMLGTYNSPLHF.

On this clonotype itself: The junction and the germline gene differ at one end; a read error may be behind it. J is TRBJ1-1 and V is TRBV6-6; 9 bases are shared with TRBD1. The CDR3 covers 14 residues. CDR1 is MNHNY and CDR2 is SVGAGI in the germline V gene (reference sequence). The CDR3 coding sequence is TGTGCCAGCAGCCAAACAGGGGGCGATCCTGAAGCTCTCTTT. Protein product: CASSQTGGDPEALF.

Concerning this clonotype itself: Mismatch with germline at one junction end may stem from a read error. The rearrangement joins TRBV6-2 or TRBV6-3 to TRBJ2-7; a weak D match, TRBD1 (6 bases). The CDR3 contains 11 residues. Per germline, CDR1 MNHEY and CDR2 SVGEGT. CDR3 bases: TGTGCCAGCAGCAGACGGGACACCGTAGCCTTC. It is translated as CASSRRDTVAF.

The chain couples TRBV6-2 or TRBV6-3 to TRBJ2-7; D ambiguous. Deletions cut 8 bases from V and 2 bases from J, with 10 bases between. The germline V gene has CDR1 MNHEY and CDR2 SVGEGT. The length of the CDR3 is 12 residues. The CDR3 reads CASEDVAYEQYF. The DNA of the CDR3 is TGTGCCAGCGAGGACGTAGCCTACGAGCAGTACTTC.

The chain couples TRBV10-3 to TRBJ1-1, with 7 bases lining up with TRBD1. V gave up 0 bases and J gave up 1 base; unmatched junction bases: 11. Per germline, CDR1 ENHRY and CDR2 SYGVKD. The CDR3 is 18 amino acids. The CDR3 protein is CAISESRDRDPENTEAFF. CDR3 sequence (DNA): TGTGCCATCAGTGAGTCTAGAGACAGGGACCCAGAGAACACTGAAGCTTTCTTT.

V is TRBV7-9 and J is TRBJ2-5, with TRBD2 as a possible D gene (7 bases). Trimming removed 3 bases at V and 4 bases at J, with 15 bases between. Germline V lookup: CDR1 SEHNR, CDR2 FQNEAQ (reference sequence). The CDR3 is made up of 15 amino acids. The CDR3 loop is CASSLGTGRGETQYF. In DNA form, the CDR3 reads TGTGCCAGCAGCTTGGGAACAGGGAGGGGAGAGACCCAGTACTTC.

The chain carries TRBV19 and TRBJ1-1; 7 bases align to TRBD1. The germline V gene has CDR1 LNHDA and CDR2 SQIVND (reference sequence). V was clipped by 4 bases and J by 0 bases; unmatched bases: 8. The CDR3 is 16 amino acids. The CDR3 spells CASSRLGGGMNTEAFF. The CDR3 DNA reads TGTGCCAGTAGTAGGCTCGGAGGGGGCATGAACACTGAAGCTTTCTTT.

The V and J genes are TRBV2 and TRBJ2-3, with 11 bases identical to TRBD2. The CDR3 has 17 amino acids. Trimming took 4 bases from V and 2 from J; bases not matched to a gene: 8. Germline-derived CDR1 and CDR2 are SNHLY and FYNNEI. The CDR3 coding sequence is TGTGCCAGCAGTGGACTAGCGGGATACGGGGACACAGATACGCAGTATTTT. Encoded protein: CASSGLAGYGDTDTQYF.

The chain couples TRBV7-8 to TRBJ1-6; 8 bases line up with TRBD1. In germline, CDR1 is SGHVS, CDR2 FQNEAQ. The CDR3 runs to 15 residues. The V gene end was trimmed by 5 bases and the J gene end by 7 bases; junction bases not matched to a gene: 7. The CDR3 DNA reads as TGTGCCAGCAGCCCAAGGACAGGGTCCAATTCACCCCTCCACTTT. This codes for CASSPRTGSNSPLHF. The whole variable domain, remainder taken from reference TRBV7-8 and TRBJ1-6, is GAGVSQSPRYKVAKRGQDVALRCDPISGHVSLFWYQQALGQGPEFLTYFQNEAQLDKSGLPSDRFFAERPEGSVSTLKIQRTQQEDSAVYLCASSPRTGSNSPLHFGNGTRLTVT.

About this clonotype itself: In this CDR3 the conserved last residue, phenylalanine or tryptophan, is missing, so a read error is likely. The V and J genes are TRBV11-2 and TRBJ2-3; D is undetermined. The ends were cut back, 7 bases at V and 5 bases at J, with 16 bases in the middle. CDR3 length: 14 residues. Germline lookup yields CDR1 SGHAT and CDR2 FQNNGV. CDR3 region: CASNSNNQGDTQYL. Here the CDR3 DNA reads TGTGCCAGCAACTCCAATAACCAAGGAGATACGCAGTATTTA.

This clonotype was picked up one time. A much larger clone differs from this one at a single base, so this may be a read error. The V and J genes are TRBV12-3 or TRBV12-4 and TRBJ2-3; TRBD1 matches 9 bases. Losses at the gene ends were 7 bases for V and 14 bases for J; bases not matched to a gene: 7. This CDR3 contains 11 residues. The CDR3 nucleotides read TGTGCCAGCAATGCAAACAGGGGGCCGTATTTT. Its protein is CASNANRGPYF.

Only a few counts were recorded for this clonotype. It is likely a read error, because the conserved phenylalanine at the end of the CDR3 is missing. No DNA is shown, since the ends of the CDR3 on it are uncertain; the CDR3 is the one TCRdb lists. The V and J genes are TRBV12-3 or TRBV12-4 and TRBJ2-1; TRBD2, the table's D call, was not compared with the DNA. The length of the CDR3 is 17 amino acids, counting both ends. The chain's CDR3 is CASSPSWASGPYNEQLV.